The entry below gives a single T cell receptor beta chain sequence along with its context. Gene-specific TRAV and TRBV primers were used for first-strand cDNA, covering alpha and beta chains. For amplifying TCRs, the PCR ran for 20 to 25 cycles with Phusion, which was used together with a constant-region primer and the adapter on the V primers. With in vitro transcription, the isolated mRNA was amplified. TCRdb re-derived calls from the reads in MiXCR, one entry per CDR3 protein. In the table there are thousands of distinct CDR3 sequences, 61% of which are singletons. These data belong to a study of low-dose radiotherapy and immunotherapy resistance in tumors. The CDR3 runs 17 residues. The V segment lost 5 bases and the J segment 3 bases; nucleotides outside the gene matches: 15.

The rearrangement links TRBV12-3 or TRBV12-4 to TRBJ2-7, with 8 positions matching TRBD1. This receptor was taken from a human donor with advanced metastatic prostate, ovarian, gallbladder or colorectal cancer (not recorded which). This table probably holds off-target reads from a library built for another chain. CDR3 loop: CASSPGTGERWDYEQYF. In DNA form, the CDR3 reads TGTGCCAGCAGTCCCGGGACAGGAGAGAGGTGGGACTACGAGCAGTACTTC.